This T cell receptor beta chain stems from a study of blood T cells in healthy people across ages. This clonotype has at least ten counts. Next came a second PCR, run for roughly 6 to 11 cycles, which used a sample-barcoded 5' primer along with a J-beta primer mix. Every cDNA was tagged by a template-switch adaptor with 12 random nucleotides. The yield of each sample was at least 3 million CDR3-containing paired-end reads. TCRdb passed the 5' RACE reads through MiXCR, listing each CDR3 protein once. The sample has some 890,000 distinct CDR3 sequences; about 27% are singletons. The sample was also linked to a second study, of T cells of mothers and their children.

The sample taken for sequencing was blood. The receptor was derived from a woman aged 40 to 50 in good health.

Here the CDR3 DNA reads TGTGCCAGCAGCCAAGATCGGACAGGAGGGGTCTACGAGCAGTACTTC. Amino acids: CASSQDRTGGVYEQYF. V and J are TRBV14 and TRBJ2-7; perhaps TRBD1 as D (7 bases). The CDR3 contains 16 residues. Germline V gene sequence: CDR1 SGHDN, CDR2 FVKESK. The V gene lost 0 bases and the J gene lost 3 bases, with 15 bases spanning the gap.